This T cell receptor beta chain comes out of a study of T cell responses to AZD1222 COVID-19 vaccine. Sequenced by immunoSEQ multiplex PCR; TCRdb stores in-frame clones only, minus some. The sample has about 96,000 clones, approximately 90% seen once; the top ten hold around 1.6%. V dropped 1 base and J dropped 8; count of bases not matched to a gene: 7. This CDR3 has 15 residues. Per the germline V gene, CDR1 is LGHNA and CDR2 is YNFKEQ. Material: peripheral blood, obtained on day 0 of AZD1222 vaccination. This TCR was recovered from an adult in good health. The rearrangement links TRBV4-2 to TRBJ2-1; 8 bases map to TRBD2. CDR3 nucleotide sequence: TGTGCCAGCAGCCAAGGGGTAGCGGGGTTCCATGAGCAGTTCTTC. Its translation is CASSQGVAGFHEQFF.